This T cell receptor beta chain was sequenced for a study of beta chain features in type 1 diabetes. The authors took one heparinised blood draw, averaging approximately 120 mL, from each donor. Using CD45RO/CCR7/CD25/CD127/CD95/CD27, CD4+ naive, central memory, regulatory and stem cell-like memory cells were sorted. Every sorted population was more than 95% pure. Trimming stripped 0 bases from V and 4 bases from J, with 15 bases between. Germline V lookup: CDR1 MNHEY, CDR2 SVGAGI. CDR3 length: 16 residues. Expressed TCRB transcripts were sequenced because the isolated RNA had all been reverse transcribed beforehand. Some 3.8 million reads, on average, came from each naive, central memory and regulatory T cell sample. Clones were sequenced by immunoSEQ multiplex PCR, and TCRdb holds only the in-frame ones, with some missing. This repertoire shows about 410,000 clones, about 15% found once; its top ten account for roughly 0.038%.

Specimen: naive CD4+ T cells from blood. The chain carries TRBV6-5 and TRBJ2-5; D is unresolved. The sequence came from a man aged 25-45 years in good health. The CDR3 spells CASSYSQLAVRETQYF. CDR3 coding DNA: TGTGCCAGCAGTTACTCCCAGTTGGCCGTGAGAGAGACCCAGTACTTC.